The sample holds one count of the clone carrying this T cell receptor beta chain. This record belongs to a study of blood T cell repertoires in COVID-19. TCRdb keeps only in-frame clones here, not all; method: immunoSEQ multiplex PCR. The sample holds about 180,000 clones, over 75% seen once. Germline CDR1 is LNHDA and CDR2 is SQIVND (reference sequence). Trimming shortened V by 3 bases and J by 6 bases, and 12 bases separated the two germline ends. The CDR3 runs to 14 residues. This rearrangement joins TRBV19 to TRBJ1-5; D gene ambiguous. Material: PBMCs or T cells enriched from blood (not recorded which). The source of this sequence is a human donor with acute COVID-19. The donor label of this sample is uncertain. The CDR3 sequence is CASSIEAAGQPQHF. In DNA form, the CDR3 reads TGTGCCAGTAGTATTGAAGCCGCGGGTCAGCCCCAGCATTTT.